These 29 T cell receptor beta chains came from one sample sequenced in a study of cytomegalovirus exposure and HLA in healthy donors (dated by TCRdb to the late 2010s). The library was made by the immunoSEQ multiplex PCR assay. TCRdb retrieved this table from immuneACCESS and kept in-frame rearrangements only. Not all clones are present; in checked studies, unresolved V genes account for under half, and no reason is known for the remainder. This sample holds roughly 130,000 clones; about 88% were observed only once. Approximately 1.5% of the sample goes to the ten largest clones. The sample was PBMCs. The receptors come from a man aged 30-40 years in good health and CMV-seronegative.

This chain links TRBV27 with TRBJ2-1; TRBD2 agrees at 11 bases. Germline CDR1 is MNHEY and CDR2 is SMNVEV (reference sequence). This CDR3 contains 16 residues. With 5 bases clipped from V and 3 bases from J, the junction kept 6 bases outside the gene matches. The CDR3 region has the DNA TGTGCCAGCAGTCCCTCGACTAGCGGGAACTACAATGAGCAGTTCTTC. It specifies CASSPSTSGNYNEQFF.

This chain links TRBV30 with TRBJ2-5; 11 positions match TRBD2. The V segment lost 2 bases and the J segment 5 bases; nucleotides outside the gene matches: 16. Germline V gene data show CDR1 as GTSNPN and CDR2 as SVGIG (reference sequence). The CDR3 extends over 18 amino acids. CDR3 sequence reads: CAWSQSLAGVLSRETQYF. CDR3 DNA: TGTGCCTGGAGTCAATCACTAGCGGGAGTGTTATCACGGGAGACCCAGTACTTC.

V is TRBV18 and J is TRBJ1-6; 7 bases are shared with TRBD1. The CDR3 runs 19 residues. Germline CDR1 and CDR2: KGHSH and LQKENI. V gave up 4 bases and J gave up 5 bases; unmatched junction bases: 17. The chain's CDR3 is CASSQRYIQGSVDNSPLHF. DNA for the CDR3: TGTGCCAGCTCACAACGCTATATACAGGGGTCGGTCGATAATTCACCCCTCCACTTT. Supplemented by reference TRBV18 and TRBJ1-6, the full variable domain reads NAGVMQNPRHLVRRRGQEARLRCSPMKGHSHVYWYRQLPEEGLKFMVYLQKENIIDESGMPKERFSAEFPKEGPSILRIQQVVRGDSAAYFCASSQRYIQGSVDNSPLHFGNGTRLTVT.

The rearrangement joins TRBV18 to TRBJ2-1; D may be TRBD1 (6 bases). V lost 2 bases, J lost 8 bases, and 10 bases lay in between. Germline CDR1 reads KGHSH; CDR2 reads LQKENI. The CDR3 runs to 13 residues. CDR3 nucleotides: TGTGCCAGCTCACCAGGGGGCAGTGATGAGCAGTTCTTC. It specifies CASSPGGSDEQFF. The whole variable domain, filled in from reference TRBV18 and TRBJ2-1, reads NAGVMQNPRHLVRRRGQEARLRCSPMKGHSHVYWYRQLPEEGLKFMVYLQKENIIDESGMPKERFSAEFPKEGPSILRIQQVVRGDSAAYFCASSPGGSDEQFFGPGTRLTVL.

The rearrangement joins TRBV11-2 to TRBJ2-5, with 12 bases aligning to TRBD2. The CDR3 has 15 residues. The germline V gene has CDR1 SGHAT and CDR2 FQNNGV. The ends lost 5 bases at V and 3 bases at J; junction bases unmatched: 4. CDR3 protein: CASSGRLAGEETQYF. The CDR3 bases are TGTGCCAGCAGCGGGAGACTAGCGGGAGAAGAGACCCAGTACTTC.

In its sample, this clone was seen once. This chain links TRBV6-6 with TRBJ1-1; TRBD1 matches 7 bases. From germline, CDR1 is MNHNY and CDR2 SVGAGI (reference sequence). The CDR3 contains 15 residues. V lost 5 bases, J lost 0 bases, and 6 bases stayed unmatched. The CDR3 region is CASSQRQGMNTEAFF. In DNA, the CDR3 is TGTGCCAGCAGTCAACGACAGGGCATGAACACTGAAGCTTTCTTT.

The CDR3 protein is CASSQGLAGGGYEQYF. The DNA for the CDR3 is TGTGCCAGCAGCCAGGGACTAGCGGGAGGAGGCTACGAGCAGTACTTC. The chain joins TRBV5-4 to TRBJ2-7; 15 bases align to TRBD2. Unmatched junction bases numbered 5, after V lost 4 bases and J lost 3 bases. Germline CDR1 and CDR2: SGHNT and YYREEE (reference sequence). This CDR3 spans 16 amino acids. Filled out from reference TRBV5-4 and TRBJ2-7, the complete variable domain reads ETGVTQSPTHLIKTRGQQVTLRCSSQSGHNTVSWYQQALGQGPQFIFQYYREEENGRGNFPPRFSGLQFPNYSSELNVNALELDDSALYLCASSQGLAGGGYEQYFGPGTRLTVT.

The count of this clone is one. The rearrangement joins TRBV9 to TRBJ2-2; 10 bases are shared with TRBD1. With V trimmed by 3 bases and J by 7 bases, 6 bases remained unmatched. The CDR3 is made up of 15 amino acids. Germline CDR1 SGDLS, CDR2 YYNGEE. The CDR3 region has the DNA TGTGCCAGCAGCGCGAGGGACAGGGGAAACGGGGAGCTGTTTTTT. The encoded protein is CASSARDRGNGELFF.

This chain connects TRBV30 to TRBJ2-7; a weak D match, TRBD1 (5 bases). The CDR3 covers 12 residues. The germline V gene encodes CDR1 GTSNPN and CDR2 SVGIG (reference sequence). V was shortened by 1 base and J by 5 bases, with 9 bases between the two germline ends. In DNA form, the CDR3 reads TGTGCCTGGAGTGAGTGGGGCAACGAGCAGTACTTC. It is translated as CAWSEWGNEQYF.

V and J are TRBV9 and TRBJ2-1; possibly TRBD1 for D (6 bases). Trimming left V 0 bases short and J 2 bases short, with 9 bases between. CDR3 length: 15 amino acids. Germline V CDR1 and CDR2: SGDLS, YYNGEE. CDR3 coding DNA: TGTGCCAGCAGCGTAGAAGGGACAACCTACAATGAGCAGTTCTTC. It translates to CASSVEGTTYNEQFF.

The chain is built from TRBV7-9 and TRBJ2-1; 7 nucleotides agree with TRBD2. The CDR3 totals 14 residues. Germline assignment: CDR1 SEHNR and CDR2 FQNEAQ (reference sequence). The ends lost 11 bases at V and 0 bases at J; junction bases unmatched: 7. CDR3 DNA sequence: TGTGCCGCGGCGGGGGAGAGCTCCTACAATGAGCAGTTCTTC. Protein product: CAAAGESSYNEQFF.

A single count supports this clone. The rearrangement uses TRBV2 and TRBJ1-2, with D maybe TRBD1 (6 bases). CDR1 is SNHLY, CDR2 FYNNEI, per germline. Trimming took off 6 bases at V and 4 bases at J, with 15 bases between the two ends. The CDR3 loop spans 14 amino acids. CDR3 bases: TGTGCCAGCAGGAACTTGGACAGCATCTATGGCTACACCTTC. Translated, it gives CASRNLDSIYGYTF.

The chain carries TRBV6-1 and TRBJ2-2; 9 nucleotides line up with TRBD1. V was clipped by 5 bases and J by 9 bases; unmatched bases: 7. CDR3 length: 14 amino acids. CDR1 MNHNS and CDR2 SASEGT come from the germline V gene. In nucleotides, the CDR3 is TGTGCCAGCAGTCCAGACAGGGGGTATCGGGAGCTGTTTTTT. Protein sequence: CASSPDRGYRELFF.

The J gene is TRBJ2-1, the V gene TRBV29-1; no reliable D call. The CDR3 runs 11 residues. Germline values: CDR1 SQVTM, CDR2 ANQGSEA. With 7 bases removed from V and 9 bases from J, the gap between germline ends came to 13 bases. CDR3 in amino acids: CSAVDSLEQFF. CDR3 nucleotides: TGCAGCGCGGTAGATTCCCTTGAGCAGTTCTTC.

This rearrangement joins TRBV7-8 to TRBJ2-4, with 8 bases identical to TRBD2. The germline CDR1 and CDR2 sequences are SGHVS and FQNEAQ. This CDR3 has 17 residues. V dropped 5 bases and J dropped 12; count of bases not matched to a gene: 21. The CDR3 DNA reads TGTGCCAGCAGCCCACCCGGGGGGGGGATGTCATTGGGGGCTCAGTACTTC. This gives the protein CASSPPGGGMSLGAQYF.

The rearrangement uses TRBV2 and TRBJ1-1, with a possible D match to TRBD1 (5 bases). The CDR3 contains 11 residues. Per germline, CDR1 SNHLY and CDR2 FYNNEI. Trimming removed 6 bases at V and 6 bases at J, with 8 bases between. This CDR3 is CASRVGAEAFF. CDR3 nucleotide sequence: TGTGCCAGCAGGGTAGGGGCTGAAGCTTTCTTT.

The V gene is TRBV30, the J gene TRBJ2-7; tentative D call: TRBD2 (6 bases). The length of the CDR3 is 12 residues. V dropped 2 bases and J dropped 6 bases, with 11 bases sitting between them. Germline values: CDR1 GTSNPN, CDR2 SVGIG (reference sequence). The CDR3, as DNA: TGTGCCTGGAGTCCCGGGGGAGGCGAGCAGTACTTC. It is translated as CAWSPGGGEQYF.

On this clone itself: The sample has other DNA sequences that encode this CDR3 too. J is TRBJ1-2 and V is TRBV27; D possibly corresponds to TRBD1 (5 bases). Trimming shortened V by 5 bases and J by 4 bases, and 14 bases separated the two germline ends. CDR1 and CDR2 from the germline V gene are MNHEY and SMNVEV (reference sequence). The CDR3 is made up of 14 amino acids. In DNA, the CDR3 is TGTGCCAGCAGTAGACGTGGAGGGACCTATGGCTACACCTTC. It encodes CASSRRGGTYGYTF.

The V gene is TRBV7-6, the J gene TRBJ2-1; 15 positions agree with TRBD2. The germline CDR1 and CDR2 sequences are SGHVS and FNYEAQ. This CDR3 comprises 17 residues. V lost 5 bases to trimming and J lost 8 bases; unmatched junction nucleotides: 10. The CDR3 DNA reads TGTGCCAGCAGCGCCGGACTAGCGGGAGGGCCTGCCCATGAGCAGTTCTTC. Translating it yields CASSAGLAGGPAHEQFF.

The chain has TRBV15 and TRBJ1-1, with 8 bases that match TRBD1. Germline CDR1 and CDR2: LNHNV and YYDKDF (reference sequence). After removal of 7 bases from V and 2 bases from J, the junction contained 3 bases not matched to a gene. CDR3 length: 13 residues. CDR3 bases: TGTGCCACCACCGACAGGGGCAACACTGAAGCTTTCTTT. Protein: CATTDRGNTEAFF.

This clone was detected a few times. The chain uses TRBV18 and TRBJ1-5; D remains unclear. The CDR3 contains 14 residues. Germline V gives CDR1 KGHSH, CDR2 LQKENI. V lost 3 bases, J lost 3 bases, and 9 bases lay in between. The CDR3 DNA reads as TGTGCCAGCTCACCGGAGAGCTCCAATCAGCCCCAGCATTTT. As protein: CASSPESSNQPQHF.

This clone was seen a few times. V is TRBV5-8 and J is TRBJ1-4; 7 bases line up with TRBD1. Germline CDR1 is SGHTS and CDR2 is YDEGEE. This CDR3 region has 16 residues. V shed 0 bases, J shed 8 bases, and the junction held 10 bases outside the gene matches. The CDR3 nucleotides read TGTGCCAGCAGCTTGGTGGACAGGACCGCCGCGGAAAAACTGTTTTTT. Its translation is CASSLVDRTAAEKLFF.

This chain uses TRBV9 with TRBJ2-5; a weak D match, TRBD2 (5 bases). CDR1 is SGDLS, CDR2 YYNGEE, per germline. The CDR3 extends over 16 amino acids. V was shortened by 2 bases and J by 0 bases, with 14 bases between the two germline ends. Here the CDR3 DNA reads TGTGCCAGCAGCGTTCGTGGACTGGGGTACCAAGAGACCCAGTACTTC. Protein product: CASSVRGLGYQETQYF. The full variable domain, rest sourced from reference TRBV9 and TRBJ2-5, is DSGVTQTPKHLITATGQRVTLRCSPRSGDLSVYWYQQSLDQGLQFLIQYYNGEERAKGNILERFSAQQFPDLHSELNLSSLELGDSALYFCASSVRGLGYQETQYFGPGTRLLVL.

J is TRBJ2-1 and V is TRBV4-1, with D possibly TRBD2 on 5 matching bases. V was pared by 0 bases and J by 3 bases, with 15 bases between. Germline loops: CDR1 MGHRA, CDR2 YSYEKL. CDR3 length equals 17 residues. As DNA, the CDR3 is TGCGCCAGCAGCCAAGATGGGAGATCAGCGGTCTACAATGAGCAGTTCTTC. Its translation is CASSQDGRSAVYNEQFF.

This chain's CDR3 is CASSPRAGERDTQYF. The DNA of the CDR3 is TGTGCCAGCAGCCCCCGGGCAGGGGAGAGGGATACGCAGTATTTT. This chain connects TRBV7-3 to TRBJ2-3; D possibly corresponds to TRBD1 (6 bases). The V end lost 5 bases, the J end lost 6 bases, and 18 bases lay between the germline ends. Germline V gene sequence: CDR1 SGHTA, CDR2 FQGTGA. The CDR3 contains 15 residues.

For the CDR3, the DNA is TGTGCCAGCAGCTTAAACTACTTAAGCACAGATACGCAGTATTTT. Translating it yields CASSLNYLSTDTQYF. The chain has TRBV7-2 and TRBJ2-3; D unclear. This CDR3 has 15 amino acids. Germline CDR1 is SGHTA and CDR2 is FQGNSA. Between the trimmed V and J ends, which lost 2 bases and 0 bases, there was a span of 9 bases.

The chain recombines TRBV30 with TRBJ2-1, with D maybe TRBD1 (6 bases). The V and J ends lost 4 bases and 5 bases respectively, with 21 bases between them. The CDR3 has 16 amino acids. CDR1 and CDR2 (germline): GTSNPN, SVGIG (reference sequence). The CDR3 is CAWTPLTRGVNNEQFF. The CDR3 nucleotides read TGTGCCTGGACCCCACTTACCAGGGGAGTAAACAATGAGCAGTTCTTC.

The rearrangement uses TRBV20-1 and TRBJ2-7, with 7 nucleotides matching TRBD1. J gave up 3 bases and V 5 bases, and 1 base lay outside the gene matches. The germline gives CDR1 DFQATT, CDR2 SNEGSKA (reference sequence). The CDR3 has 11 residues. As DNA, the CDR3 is TGCAGTGCTCGGGACAGCTACGAGCAGTACTTC. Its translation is CSARDSYEQYF.

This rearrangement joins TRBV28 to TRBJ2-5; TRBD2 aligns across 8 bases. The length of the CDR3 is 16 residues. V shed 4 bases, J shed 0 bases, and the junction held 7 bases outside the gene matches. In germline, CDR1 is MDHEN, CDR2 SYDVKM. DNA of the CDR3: TGTGCCAGCAGTTACCCCCGGGAGGGTAACCAAGAGACCCAGTACTTC. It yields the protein CASSYPREGNQETQYF. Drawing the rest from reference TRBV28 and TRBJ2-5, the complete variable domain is DVKVTQSSRYLVKRTGEKVFLECVQDMDHENMFWYRQDPGLGLRLIYFSYDVKMKEKGDIPEGYSVSREKKERFSLILESASTNQTSMYLCASSYPREGNQETQYFGPGTRLLVL.